The source of this T cell receptor beta chain is a study of T cell responses to AZD1222 COVID-19 vaccine. Here immunoSEQ multiplex PCR was the method, and the copy in TCRdb shows in-frame clones only, minus some. The sample includes some 150,000 clones, approximately 85% of them seen just once. About this clone: Its matching antigen is unknown.

Study-wide results and limits: Spike-specific TCR breadth and depth went up after people got two AZD1222 doses. Mostly white British, mostly female donors; authors suggested clonal diversity may be underestimated. It was only after the peak T cell response that any repertoires were sampled. Among those given AZD1222, only five or six were seropositive at baseline.

The sample was peripheral blood, taken 28 days after the second dose of the MenACWY control vaccine. The source of this sequence is an adult who received the MenACWY meningococcal vaccine as a control.

The CDR3 reads CASSYPGEGYTF. The CDR3 DNA reads as TGTGCCAGCAGTTACCCTGGAGAAGGCTACACCTTC. The rearrangement joins TRBV6-5 to TRBJ1-2; D remains unclear. The CDR3 loop spans 12 amino acids. Trimming left V 2 bases short and J 8 bases short, with 9 bases between. Germline CDR1 and CDR2: MNHEY and SVGAGI.